These 5 T cell receptor beta chains were all obtained from the same sample, sequenced in a study of post-analysis software for immune sequencing data. The authors incorporated unique molecular identifiers into the TCR beta cDNA libraries. MiXCR was run by TCRdb on the PCR reads, yielding one entry per CDR3 protein. Here the sample spans 350,000 to 500,000 distinct CDR3 sequences, 35% to 45% being singletons. Their specific antigens are unknown. Study conclusions and caveats: Compared with controls, patients had more of about 5 TRBV segments, including TRBV5-6, TRBV5-1 and TRBV20-1.

Sequencing used blood. The receptors shown here come from a girl aged 2 to 10 with multiple sclerosis.

This clonotype showed up just a few times. The chain is built from TRBV5-1 and TRBJ2-1; 7 nucleotides agree with TRBD2. The J segment lost 2 bases and the V segment lost 3 bases, leaving 8 bases of the junction unmatched. Germline loops: CDR1 SGHRS, CDR2 YFSETQ. The CDR3 is made up of 16 amino acids. The CDR3 here is CASSSSGTTAYNEQFF. CDR3 in DNA: TGCGCCAGCAGCTCCTCCGGGACTACAGCCTACAATGAGCAGTTCTTC.

There are many counts of this clonotype. The chain recombines TRBV4-3 with TRBJ2-5; D is possibly TRBD2 (6 bases). Deletions cut 0 bases from V and 5 bases from J, with 16 bases between. The CDR3 runs to 16 residues. CDR1 and CDR2 from the germline V gene are LGHNA and YSLEER. The CDR3, as DNA: TGCGCCAGCAGCCAAGAGAGTATGGGCGGGAAGGAGACCCAGTACTTC. Translation: CASSQESMGGKETQYF.

J is TRBJ2-5 and V is TRBV28, with 9 bases matching TRBD1. The CDR3 runs to 22 residues. V lost 1 base to trimming and J lost 5 bases; unmatched junction nucleotides: 26. Germline CDR1 MDHEN, CDR2 SYDVKM. DNA for the CDR3: TGTGCCAGCAGTTTATACCAAAGGGACAGGGAACGCCCGTTGGGTGAAACTGAGACCCAGTACTTC. This encodes CASSLYQRDRERPLGETETQYF.

The J gene is TRBJ2-4, the V gene TRBV9; the D gene is possibly TRBD1 (5 bases). CDR1 SGDLS and CDR2 YYNGEE come from the germline V gene. V lost 3 bases to trimming and J lost 0 bases, with 13 bases between them. The CDR3 length is 16 residues. CDR3 nucleotide sequence: TGTGCCAGCAGCGAGGGGATAGGGGAAGCCAAAAACATTCAGTACTTC. It translates to CASSEGIGEAKNIQYF.

The chain has TRBV5-1 and TRBJ2-1; 14 nucleotides align to TRBD2. Germline-derived CDR1 and CDR2 are SGHRS and YFSETQ. The CDR3 length is 16 residues. With 7 bases clipped from V and 1 base from J, the junction kept 4 bases outside the gene matches. CDR3 sequence reads: CASRRLAGGSYNEQFF. DNA for the CDR3: TGCGCCAGCCGCCGACTAGCGGGAGGGTCCTACAATGAGCAGTTCTTC.